One sample yielded the 5 T cell receptor beta chains listed below, sequenced in a study of control samples from healthy donors and cancer patients. Here immunoSEQ multiplex PCR was the method, and the copy in TCRdb shows in-frame clones only, minus some. In the table there are about 98,000 clones, approximately 78% of which are singletons. What was sequenced was blood. The receptors shown here come from a man in his sixties in good health.

This chain joins TRBV5-1 and TRBJ2-3; a weak D match, TRBD1 (6 bases). This CDR3 has 16 residues. The germline V and J ends were trimmed by 3 bases and 5 bases, with 19 bases remaining between them. Germline assignment: CDR1 SGHRS and CDR2 YFSETQ. CDR3 sequence (DNA): TGCGCCAGCAGCTCAAGACAGGAGGCAAGACAAGATACGCAGTATTTT. The encoded protein is CASSSRQEARQDTQYF.

The chain joins TRBV5-6 to TRBJ2-2; TRBD2 matches 9 bases. V was pared by 1 base and J by 6 bases, with 10 bases of the junction left unmatched. This CDR3 has 17 amino acids. Germline V lookup: CDR1 SGHDT, CDR2 YYEEEE. The CDR3 is CASSLRIGTSFAGELFF. DNA of the CDR3: TGTGCCAGCAGCTTGAGAATTGGGACTAGCTTCGCCGGGGAGCTGTTTTTT.

The chain links TRBV10-3 to TRBJ2-5; 8 bases are shared with TRBD1. This CDR3 contains 13 residues. V shed 3 bases, J shed 4 bases, and the junction held 1 base outside the gene matches. Germline CDR1 and CDR2: ENHRY and SYGVKD. For the CDR3, the DNA is TGTGCCATCAGTGACAGGGGGCGAGAGACCCAGTACTTC. This gives the protein CAISDRGRETQYF.

This chain connects TRBV11-2 to TRBJ2-3; 8 nucleotides match TRBD2. The V gene's germline CDR1 is SGHAT and CDR2 FQNNGV. CDR3 size: 17 residues. With 2 bases clipped from V and 1 base from J, the junction kept 8 bases outside the gene matches. The CDR3 DNA follows: TGTGCCAGCAGCTTAATGCTGTTTAGCGGGGGCACAGATACGCAGTATTTT. Translating it yields CASSLMLFSGGTDTQYF.

The chain couples TRBV4-1 to TRBJ2-7; D is perhaps TRBD2 (6 bases). The V end was cut by 0 bases, the J end by 6 bases, with 9 bases between. The CDR3 contains 13 residues. Looked up from germline, CDR1 is MGHRA and CDR2 is YSYEKL. For the CDR3, the DNA is TGCGCCAGCAGCCAAGATCTAGCGTTCGAGCAGTACTTC. Encoded protein: CASSQDLAFEQYF.